This T cell receptor (beta chain) was profiled in a study of CD8+CD57+ T cells in acquired aplastic anemia. Overall study context: DNA per sorted CD4+ or CD8+ sample ranged about 0.18 to 30 ug, averaging about 3 ug. Findings and caveats of the study: Sharing between patients and controls was observed for roughly 29 CD8+ CDR3 sequences.

TCR beta VDJ and CDR3 profiling used genomic DNA as template. MiXCR was run by TCRdb on the reads, yielding one entry per CDR3 protein. The sample contains 250,000 to 300,000 distinct CDR3 sequences, approximately 58% of which appear only once. Individuals selected for sequencing had exhibited CD8+CD57+ cell expansion on flow cytometry. Patients were treatment-naive when blood was sampled. Of note for this clonotype: Its antigen is unknown.

The V and J ends lost 3 bases and 4 bases, in that order; junction bases with no gene match: 6. CDR1 and CDR2 (germline): KGHDR, SFDVKD. The CDR3 length is 16 residues. Sequencing was done on a sample of sorted CD4+, CD8+, or CD8+CD57+ T cells (not recorded which) from PBMCs. The rearrangement joins TRBV24-1 to TRBJ2-2; TRBD2 matches 8 bases. This receptor was taken from a human donor with aplastic anemia. CDR3: CATSDPGGVSTGELFF. The CDR3 DNA reads as TGTGCCACCAGTGATCCGGGAGGGGTGAGCACCGGGGAGCTGTTTTTT.